This TCR beta chain is from a study of PD-L1 blockade in urothelial cancer. The overall study: Bladder-origin urothelial cancer in males covered most of the roughly 29 patients. When blood samples were assessed, the median T cell count was around 150,000. The researchers analyzed blood 3 weeks (second dose) and 6 weeks after treatment start. General study findings and limits: Improved survival was predicted by pretreatment blood TCR clonality below the median.

Germline CDR1 and CDR2: PRHDT and FYEKMQ (reference sequence). The CDR3 loop spans 16 amino acids. V lost 0 bases to trimming and J lost 0 bases; unmatched junction nucleotides: 3. For this clone: No antigen is known for it.

TCRdb's table, derived via immunoSEQ multiplex PCR, lists solely in-frame clones and lacks some. The table lists 20,000 to 30,000 clones, about 88% of them singletons, with roughly 31% in the top ten. The V gene is TRBV13, the J gene TRBJ1-1; TRBD1 agrees at 8 bases. The specimen was PBMCs, collected around atezolizumab (anti-PD-L1) treatment. This clonotype was obtained from a man aged 55-75 years with urothelial cancer. The CDR3 is CASSLGRGLMNTEAFF. CDR3 coding DNA: TGTGCCAGCAGCTTAGGCAGGGGGCTAATGAACACTGAAGCTTTCTTT.